This TCR beta chain derives from a study of cytomegalovirus exposure and HLA in healthy donors. Worth noting for this clone: Its antigen is still unknown. Sequence at one end of the junction differs from germline and may be a read error.

Both 60 Vbeta primers and 13 Jbeta primers went into the PCR. Clones were sequenced by immunoSEQ multiplex PCR, and TCRdb holds only the in-frame ones, with some missing. Counted here are 150,000 to 170,000 clones, around 74% occurring once; the ten biggest clones make up around 1.4%. Germline V gene data show CDR1 as MGHDK and CDR2 as SYGVNS. This CDR3 has 16 residues. Study outcomes and limitations: TCR beta chain V- and J-gene trimming was linked, in a later analysis, to a missense variant in DCLRE1C.

This sequence joins TRBV25-1 and TRBJ1-4, with TRBD1 identical over 9 bases. The receptor's source is a young man in good health and CMV-seronegative. Specimen: PBMCs. DNA for the CDR3: TGTGCCAGCAGTGAATGGGGTAGGGACAGGGACCAAAAGCTGTTTTTT. Encoded protein: CASSEWGRDRDQKLFF.